The 2 T cell receptor beta chains presented below share a single source sample, sequenced in a study of early T cells in non-severe SARS-CoV-2 infection. TCRdb passed the 5' RACE reads through MiXCR, listing each CDR3 protein once. The sample consists of about 49,000 distinct CDR3 sequences, less than 7.5% of them appearing once. This sample comprised whole blood, obtained at baseline. These receptors were collected from an adult who was a healthcare worker with PCR-confirmed SARS-CoV-2 infection or an uninfected control (not recorded which).

This clonotype was observed a handful of times. The chain recombines TRBV11-3 with TRBJ2-1; the match to TRBD1 covers 7 bases. CDR1 is SGHNT and CDR2 is YENEEA in the germline V gene. This CDR3 region has 15 residues. The V segment lost 8 bases and the J segment 0 bases; nucleotides outside the gene matches: 7. The CDR3 region has the DNA TGTGCCAGCGGAACCCGGGACAGCTCCTACAATGAGCAGTTCTTC. It codes for CASGTRDSSYNEQFF.

This clonotype was picked up many times. CDR3: CASSLRGDSTDTQYF. In DNA, the CDR3 is TGTGCCAGCAGTTTACGAGGGGACAGCACAGATACGCAGTATTTT. This chain uses TRBV12-3 or TRBV12-4 with TRBJ2-3; perhaps D is TRBD1 or TRBD2 (5 bases each). CDR3 length: 15 residues. V was cut by 2 bases and J by 0 bases, with 9 bases left in between.